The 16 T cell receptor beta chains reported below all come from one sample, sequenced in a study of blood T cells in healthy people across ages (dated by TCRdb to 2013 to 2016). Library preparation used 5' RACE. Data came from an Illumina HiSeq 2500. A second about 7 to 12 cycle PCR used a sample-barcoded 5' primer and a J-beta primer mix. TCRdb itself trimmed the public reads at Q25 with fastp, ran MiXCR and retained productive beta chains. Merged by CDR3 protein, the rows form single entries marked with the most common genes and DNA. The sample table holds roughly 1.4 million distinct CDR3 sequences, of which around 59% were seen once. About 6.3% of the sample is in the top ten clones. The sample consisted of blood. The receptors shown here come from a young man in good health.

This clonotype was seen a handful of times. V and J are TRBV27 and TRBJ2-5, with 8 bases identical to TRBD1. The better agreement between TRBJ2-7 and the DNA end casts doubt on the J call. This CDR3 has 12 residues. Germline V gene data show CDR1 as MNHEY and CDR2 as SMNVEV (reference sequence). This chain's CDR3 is CASRQGVNEQYF. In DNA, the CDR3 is TGTGCCAGCAGACAGGGGGTAAACGAGCAGTACTTC.

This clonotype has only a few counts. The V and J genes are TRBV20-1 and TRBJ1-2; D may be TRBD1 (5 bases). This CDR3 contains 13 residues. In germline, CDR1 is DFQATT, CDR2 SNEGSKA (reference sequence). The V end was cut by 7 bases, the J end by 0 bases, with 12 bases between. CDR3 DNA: TGCAGTGTCCGAGGGGATTCTAACTATGGCTACACCTTC. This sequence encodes CSVRGDSNYGYTF.

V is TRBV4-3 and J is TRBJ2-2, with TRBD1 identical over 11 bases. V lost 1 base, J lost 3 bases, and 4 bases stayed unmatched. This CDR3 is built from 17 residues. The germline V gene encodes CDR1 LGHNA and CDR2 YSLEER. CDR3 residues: CASSQVPGQGDTGELFF. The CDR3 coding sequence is TGCGCCAGCAGCCAAGTACCGGGACAGGGGGACACCGGGGAGCTGTTTTTT.

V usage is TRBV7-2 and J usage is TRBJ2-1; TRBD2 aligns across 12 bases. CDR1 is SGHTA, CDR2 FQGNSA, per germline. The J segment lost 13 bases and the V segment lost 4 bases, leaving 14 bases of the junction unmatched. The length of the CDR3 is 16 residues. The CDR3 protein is CASSSYRWSSGGAQFF. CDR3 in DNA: TGTGCCAGCAGCTCCTATCGATGGTCTAGCGGGGGGGCCCAGTTCTTC.

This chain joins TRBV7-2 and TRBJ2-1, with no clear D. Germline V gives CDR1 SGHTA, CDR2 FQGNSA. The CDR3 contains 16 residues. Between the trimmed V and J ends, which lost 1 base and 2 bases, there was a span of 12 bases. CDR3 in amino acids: CASSLVGISPYNEQFF. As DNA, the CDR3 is TGTGCCAGCAGCTTAGTCGGCATATCCCCCTACAATGAGCAGTTCTTC. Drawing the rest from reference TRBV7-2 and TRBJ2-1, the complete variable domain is GAGVSQSPSNKVTEKGKDVELRCDPISGHTALYWYRQSLGQGLEFLIYFQGNSAPDKSGLPSDRFSAERTGGSVSTLTIQRTQQEDSAVYLCASSLVGISPYNEQFFGPGTRLTVL.

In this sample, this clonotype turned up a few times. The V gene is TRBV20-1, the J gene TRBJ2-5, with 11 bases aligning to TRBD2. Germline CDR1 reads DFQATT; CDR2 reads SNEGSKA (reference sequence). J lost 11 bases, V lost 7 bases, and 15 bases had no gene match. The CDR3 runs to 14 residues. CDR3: CSVPLAGGKFEQYF. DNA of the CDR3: TGCAGTGTCCCCCTAGCGGGGGGTAAATTTGAGCAGTACTTC.

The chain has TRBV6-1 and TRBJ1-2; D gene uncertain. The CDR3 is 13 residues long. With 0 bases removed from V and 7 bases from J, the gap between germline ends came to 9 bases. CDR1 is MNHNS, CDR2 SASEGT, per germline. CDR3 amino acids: CASSEANIGGYTF. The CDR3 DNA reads TGTGCCAGCAGTGAAGCTAACATAGGTGGCTACACCTTC.

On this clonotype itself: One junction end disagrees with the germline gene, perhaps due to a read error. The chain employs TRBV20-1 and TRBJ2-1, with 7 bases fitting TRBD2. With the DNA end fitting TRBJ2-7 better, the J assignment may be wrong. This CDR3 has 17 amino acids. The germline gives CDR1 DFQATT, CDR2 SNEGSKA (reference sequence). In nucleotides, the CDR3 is TGCAGTACTAGAGTCATGGCGGGAGTGGTTTCCTACAATGAGCAGTACTTC. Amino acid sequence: CSTRVMAGVVSYNEQYF.

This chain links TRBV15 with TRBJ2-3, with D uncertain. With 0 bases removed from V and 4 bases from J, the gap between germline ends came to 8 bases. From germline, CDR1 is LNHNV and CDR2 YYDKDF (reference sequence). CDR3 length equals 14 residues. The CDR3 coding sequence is TGTGCCACCAGCAGAGAAACTCCGTCAGATACGCAGTATTTT. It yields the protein CATSRETPSDTQYF.

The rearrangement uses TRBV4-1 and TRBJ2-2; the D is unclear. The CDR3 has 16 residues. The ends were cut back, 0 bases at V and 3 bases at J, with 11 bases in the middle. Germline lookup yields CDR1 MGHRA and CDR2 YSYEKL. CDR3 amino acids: CASSQEGAGHTGELFF. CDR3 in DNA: TGCGCCAGCAGCCAAGAGGGCGCAGGTCACACCGGGGAGCTGTTTTTT.

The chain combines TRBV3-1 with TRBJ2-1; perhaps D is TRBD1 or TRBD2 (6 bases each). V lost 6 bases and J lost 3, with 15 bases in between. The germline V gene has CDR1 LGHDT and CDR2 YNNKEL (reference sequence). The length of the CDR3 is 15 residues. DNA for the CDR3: TGTGCCAGCAGGCTTAGGGGGACTGACTACAATGAGCAGTTCTTC. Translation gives CASRLRGTDYNEQFF.

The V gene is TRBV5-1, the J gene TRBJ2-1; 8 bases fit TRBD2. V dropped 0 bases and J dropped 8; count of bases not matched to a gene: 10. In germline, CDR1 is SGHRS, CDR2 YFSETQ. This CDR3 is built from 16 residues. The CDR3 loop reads CASSLGISGEGDEQFF. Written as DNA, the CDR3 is TGCGCCAGCAGCTTGGGGATTAGCGGGGAGGGGGATGAGCAGTTCTTC.

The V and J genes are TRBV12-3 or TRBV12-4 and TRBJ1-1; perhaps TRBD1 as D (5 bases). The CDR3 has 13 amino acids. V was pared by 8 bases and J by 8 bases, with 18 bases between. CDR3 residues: CASLRTRENEAFF. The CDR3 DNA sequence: TGTGCCAGCCTTCGTACCAGGGAGAACGAAGCTTTCTTT.

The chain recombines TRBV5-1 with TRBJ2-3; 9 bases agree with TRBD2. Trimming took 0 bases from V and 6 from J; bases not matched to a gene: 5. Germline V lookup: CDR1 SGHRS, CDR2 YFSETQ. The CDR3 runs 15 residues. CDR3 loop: CASSLVAGEADTQYF. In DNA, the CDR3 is TGCGCCAGCAGCTTGGTAGCGGGAGAGGCGGATACGCAGTATTTT.

The CDR3 coding sequence is TGCGCCAGCAGCCAAGATCAGGGTATGATAGAGACCCAGTACTTC. It yields the protein CASSQDQGMIETQYF. This chain joins TRBV4-1 and TRBJ2-5, with D possibly being TRBD1 (5 bases). The length of the CDR3 is 15 residues. V was cut by 0 bases and J by 4 bases, with 12 bases left in between. Germline-derived CDR1 and CDR2 are MGHRA and YSYEKL.

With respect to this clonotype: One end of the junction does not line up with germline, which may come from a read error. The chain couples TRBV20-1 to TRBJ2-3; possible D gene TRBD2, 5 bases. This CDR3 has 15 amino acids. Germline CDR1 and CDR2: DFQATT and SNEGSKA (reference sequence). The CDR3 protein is CSASPFRASIDTQYF. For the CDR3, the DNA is TGCAGTGCTAGCCCCTTTAGGGCTAGCATAGATACGCAGTATTTT.